The 3 T cell receptor beta chains below were found in one sample sequenced in a study of T cell responses to AZD1222 COVID-19 vaccine. Assay: immunoSEQ multiplex PCR; the TCRdb copy retains only in-frame clones and omits some. Among 130,000 to 150,000 clones listed, under 95% were seen once. The sample in question was peripheral blood, obtained on day 0 of MenACWY control vaccination. All receptors come from an adult in good health.

In DNA, the CDR3 is TGTGCCAGCAGCTTAGGGGGCCTTGGGGGACACGAGCAGTACTTC. Translation gives CASSLGGLGGHEQYF. The J gene is TRBJ2-7, the V gene TRBV7-2; D assignment may be TRBD1 or TRBD2 (5 bases each). The V end lost 1 base, the J end lost 5 bases, and 15 bases lay between the germline ends. The CDR3 has 15 amino acids. Looked up from germline, CDR1 is SGHTA and CDR2 is FQGNSA. The whole variable domain, filled in from reference TRBV7-2 and TRBJ2-7, reads GAGVSQSPSNKVTEKGKDVELRCDPISGHTALYWYRQSLGQGLEFLIYFQGNSAPDKSGLPSDRFSAERTGGSVSTLTIQRTQQEDSAVYLCASSLGGLGGHEQYFGPGTRLTVT.

This chain connects TRBV4-1 to TRBJ2-7; D call uncertain. CDR3 size: 12 residues. The germline V gene has CDR1 MGHRA and CDR2 YSYEKL. The ends were cut back, 0 bases at V and 4 bases at J, with 4 bases in the middle. The CDR3: CASSQDLYEQYF. CDR3 in DNA: TGCGCCAGCAGCCAAGATCTGTACGAGCAGTACTTC.

J is TRBJ2-3 and V is TRBV10-3; TRBD1 or TRBD2 may be the D gene (5 bases each). The CDR3 runs to 13 residues. Germline CDR1 ENHRY, CDR2 SYGVKD. The CDR3 nucleotides are TGTACCACTGGGGGAGCCAACCCAGATACGCAGTATTTT. Its translation: CTTGGANPDTQYF.